The rows below give T cell receptor beta chains drawn from one sample of a study of blood T cell repertoires in COVID-19. Profiling relied on immunoSEQ multiplex PCR, and the TCRdb table lists in-frame clones only, not all of them. The data contain fewer than 300,000 clones, roughly 85% of them singletons. Sequencing was performed on peripheral blood. The receptors shown here come from a man aged 50 to 59 with active or convalescent COVID-19. Both conserved end residues are part of each CDR3. The order of the fields is CDR3 length, V gene, CDR3 protein.

13	TRBV7-9	CASSEPGGETQYF
15	TRBV9	CASSSSRWADNEQFF
15	TRBV19	CASSRSGGPIGELFF
13	TRBV2	CASVEGMNTEAFF
16	TRBV5-1	CASSLERGRAANEQFF
14	TRBV11-1	CASSFDRVTYEQYF
12	TRBV5-5	CASSPTYNEQFF
14	TRBV19	CASRRWRGGQPQHF
17	TRBV7-3	CASSLPRVAGLFYEQYF
14	TRBV30	CAWSGGTLGEKLFF
16	TRBV6-5	CASSSLALPGGHEQFF
18	TRBV11-2	CASSSLPGTSGATDTQYF
16	TRBV28	CASSSLIGGKNYGYTF
17	TRBV4-1	CASSQLSSTSGRYEQYF
14	TRBV9	CASSGGRHQETQYF
14	TRBV24-1	CATSDHQANNEQFF
21	TRBV1	CTSSQERGQGVSSGSLNEQFF
15	TRBV5-1	CASRDRAPSGNTIYF
12	TRBV7-9	CASSLSSFEQFF
17	TRBV7-9	CASRSTSGSANTGELFF